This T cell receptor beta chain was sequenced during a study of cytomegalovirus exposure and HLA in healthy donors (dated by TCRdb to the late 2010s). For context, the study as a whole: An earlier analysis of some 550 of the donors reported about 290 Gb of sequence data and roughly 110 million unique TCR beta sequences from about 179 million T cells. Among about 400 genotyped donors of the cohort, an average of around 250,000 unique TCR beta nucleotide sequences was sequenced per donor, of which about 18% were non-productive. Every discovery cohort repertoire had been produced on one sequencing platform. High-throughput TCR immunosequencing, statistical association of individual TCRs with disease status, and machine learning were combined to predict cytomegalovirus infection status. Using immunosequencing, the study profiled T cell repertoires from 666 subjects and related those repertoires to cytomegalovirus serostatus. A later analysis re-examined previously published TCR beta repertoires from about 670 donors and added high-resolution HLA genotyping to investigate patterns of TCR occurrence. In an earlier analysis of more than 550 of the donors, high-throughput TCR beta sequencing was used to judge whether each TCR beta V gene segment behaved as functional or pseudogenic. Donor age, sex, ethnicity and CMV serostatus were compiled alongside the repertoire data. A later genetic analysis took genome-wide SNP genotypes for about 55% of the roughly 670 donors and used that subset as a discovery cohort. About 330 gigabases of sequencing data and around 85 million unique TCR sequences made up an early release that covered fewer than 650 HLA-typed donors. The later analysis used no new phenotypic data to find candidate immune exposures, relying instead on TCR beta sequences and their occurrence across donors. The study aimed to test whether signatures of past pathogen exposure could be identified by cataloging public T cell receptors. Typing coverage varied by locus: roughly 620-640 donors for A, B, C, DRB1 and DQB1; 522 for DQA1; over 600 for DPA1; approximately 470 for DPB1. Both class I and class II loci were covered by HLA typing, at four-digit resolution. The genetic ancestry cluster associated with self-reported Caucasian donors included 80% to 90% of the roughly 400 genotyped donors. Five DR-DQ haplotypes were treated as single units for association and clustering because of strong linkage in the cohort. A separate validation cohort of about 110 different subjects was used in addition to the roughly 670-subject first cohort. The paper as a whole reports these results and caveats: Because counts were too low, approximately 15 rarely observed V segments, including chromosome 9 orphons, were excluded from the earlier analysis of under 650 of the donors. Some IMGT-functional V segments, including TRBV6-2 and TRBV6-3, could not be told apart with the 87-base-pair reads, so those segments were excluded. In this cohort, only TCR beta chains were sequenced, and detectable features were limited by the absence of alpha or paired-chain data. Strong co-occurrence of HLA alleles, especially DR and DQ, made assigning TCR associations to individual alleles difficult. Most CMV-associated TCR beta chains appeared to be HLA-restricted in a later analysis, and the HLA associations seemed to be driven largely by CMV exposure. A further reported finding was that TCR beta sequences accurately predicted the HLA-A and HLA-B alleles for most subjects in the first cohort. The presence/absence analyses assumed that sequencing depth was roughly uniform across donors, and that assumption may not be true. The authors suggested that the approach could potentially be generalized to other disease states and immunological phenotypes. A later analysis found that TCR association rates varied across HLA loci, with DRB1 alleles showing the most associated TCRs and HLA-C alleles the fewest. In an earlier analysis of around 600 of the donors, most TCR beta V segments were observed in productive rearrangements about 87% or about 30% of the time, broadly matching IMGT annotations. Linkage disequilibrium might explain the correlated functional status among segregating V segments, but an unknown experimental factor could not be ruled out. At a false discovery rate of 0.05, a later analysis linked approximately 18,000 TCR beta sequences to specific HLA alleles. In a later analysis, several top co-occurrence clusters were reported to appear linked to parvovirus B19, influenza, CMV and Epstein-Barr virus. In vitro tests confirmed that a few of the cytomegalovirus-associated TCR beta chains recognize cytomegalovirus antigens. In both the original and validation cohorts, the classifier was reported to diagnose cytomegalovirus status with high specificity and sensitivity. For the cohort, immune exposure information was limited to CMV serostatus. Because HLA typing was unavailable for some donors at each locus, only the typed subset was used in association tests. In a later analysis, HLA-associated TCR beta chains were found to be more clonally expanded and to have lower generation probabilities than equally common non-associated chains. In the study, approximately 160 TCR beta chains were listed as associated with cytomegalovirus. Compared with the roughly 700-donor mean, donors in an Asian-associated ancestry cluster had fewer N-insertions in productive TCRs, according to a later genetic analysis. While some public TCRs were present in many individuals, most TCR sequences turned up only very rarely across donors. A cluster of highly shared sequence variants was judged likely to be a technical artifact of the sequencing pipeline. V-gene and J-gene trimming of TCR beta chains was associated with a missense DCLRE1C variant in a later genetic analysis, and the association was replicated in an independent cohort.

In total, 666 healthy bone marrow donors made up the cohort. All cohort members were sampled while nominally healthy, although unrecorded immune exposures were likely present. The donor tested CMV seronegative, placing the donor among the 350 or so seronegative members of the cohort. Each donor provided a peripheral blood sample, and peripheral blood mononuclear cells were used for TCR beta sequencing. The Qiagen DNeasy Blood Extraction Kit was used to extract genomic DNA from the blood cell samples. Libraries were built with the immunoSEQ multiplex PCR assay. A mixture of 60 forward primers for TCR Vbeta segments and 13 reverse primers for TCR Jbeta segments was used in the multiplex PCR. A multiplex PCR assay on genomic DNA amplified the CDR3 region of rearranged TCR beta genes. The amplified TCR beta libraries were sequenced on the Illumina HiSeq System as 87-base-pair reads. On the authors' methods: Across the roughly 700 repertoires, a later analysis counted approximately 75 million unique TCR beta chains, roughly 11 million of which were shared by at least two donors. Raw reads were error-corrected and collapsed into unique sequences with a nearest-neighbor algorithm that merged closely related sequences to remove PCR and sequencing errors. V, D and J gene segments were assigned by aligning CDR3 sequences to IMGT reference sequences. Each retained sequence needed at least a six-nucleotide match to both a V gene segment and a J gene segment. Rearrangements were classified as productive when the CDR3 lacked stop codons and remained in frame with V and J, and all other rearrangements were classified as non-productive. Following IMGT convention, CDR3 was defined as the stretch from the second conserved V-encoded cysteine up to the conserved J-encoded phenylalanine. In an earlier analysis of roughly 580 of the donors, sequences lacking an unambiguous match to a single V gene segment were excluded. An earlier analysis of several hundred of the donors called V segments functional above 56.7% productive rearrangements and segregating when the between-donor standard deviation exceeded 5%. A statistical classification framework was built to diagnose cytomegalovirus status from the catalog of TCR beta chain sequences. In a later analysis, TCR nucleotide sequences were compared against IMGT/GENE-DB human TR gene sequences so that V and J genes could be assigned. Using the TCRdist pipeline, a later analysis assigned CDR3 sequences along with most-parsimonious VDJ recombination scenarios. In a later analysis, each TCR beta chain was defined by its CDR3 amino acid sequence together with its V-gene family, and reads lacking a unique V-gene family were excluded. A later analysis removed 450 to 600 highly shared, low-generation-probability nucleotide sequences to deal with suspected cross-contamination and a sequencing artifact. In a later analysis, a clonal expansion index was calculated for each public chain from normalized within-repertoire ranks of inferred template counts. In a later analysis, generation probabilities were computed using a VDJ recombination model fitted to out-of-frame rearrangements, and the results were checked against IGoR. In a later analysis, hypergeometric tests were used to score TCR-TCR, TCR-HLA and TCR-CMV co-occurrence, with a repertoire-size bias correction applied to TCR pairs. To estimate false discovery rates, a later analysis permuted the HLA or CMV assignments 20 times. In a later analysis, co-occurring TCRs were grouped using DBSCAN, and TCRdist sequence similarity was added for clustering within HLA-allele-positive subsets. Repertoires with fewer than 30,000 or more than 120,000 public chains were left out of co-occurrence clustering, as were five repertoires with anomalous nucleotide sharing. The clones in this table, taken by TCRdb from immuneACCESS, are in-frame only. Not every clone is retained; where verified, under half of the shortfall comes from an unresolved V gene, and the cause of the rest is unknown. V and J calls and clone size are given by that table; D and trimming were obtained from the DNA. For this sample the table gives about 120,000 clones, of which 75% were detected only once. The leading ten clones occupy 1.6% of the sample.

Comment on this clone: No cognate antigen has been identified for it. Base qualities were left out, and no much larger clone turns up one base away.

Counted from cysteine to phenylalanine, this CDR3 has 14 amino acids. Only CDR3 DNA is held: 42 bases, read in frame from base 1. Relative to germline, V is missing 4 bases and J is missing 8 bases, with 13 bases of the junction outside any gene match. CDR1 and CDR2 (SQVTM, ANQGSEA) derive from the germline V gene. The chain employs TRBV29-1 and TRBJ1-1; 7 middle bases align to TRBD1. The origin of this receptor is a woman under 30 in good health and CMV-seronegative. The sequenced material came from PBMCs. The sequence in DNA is TGCAGCGTTGTGACGACAGGGTTATCATCCGAAGCTTTCTTT. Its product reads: CSVVTTGLSSEAFF.